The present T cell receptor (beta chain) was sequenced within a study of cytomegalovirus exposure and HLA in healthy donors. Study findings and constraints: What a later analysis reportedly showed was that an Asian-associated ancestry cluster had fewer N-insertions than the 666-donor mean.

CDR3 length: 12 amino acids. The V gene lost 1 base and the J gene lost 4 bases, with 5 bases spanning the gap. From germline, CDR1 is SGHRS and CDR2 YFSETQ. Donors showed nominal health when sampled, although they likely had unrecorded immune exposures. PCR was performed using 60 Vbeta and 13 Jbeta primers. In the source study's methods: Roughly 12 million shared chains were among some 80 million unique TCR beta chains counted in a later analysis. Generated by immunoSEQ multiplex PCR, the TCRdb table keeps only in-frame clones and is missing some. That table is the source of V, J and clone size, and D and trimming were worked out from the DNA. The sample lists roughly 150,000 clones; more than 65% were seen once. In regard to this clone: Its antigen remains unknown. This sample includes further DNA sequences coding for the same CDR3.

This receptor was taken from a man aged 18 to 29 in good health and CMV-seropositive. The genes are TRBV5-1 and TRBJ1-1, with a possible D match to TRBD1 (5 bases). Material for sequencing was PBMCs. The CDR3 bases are TGCGCCAGCAGCTTGAGGGGCACTGAAGCTTTCTTT. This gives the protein CASSLRGTEAFF.